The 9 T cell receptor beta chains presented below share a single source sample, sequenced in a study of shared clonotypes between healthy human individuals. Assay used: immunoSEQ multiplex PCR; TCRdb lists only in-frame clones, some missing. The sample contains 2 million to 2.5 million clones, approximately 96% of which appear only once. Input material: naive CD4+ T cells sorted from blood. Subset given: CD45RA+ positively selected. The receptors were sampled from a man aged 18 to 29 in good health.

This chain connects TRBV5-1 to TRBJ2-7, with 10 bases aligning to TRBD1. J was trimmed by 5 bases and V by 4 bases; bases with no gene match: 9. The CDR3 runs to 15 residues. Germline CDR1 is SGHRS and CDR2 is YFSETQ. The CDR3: CASSDSPGQGNEQYF. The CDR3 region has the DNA TGCGCCAGCAGCGACTCCCCGGGACAGGGGAACGAGCAGTACTTC.

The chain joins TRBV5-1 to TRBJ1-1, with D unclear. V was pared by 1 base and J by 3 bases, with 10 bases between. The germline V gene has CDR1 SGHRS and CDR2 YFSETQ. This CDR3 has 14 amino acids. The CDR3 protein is CASSLLPQYTEAFF. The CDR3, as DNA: TGCGCCAGCAGCTTGCTCCCACAGTACACTGAAGCTTTCTTT.

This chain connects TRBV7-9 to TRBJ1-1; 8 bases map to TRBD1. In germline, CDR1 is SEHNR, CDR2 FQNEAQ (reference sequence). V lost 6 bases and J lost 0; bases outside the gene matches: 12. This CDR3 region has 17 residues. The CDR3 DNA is TGTGCCAGCAGGTTTGGGACAGGAGGAAGCATGAACACTGAAGCTTTCTTT. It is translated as CASRFGTGGSMNTEAFF.

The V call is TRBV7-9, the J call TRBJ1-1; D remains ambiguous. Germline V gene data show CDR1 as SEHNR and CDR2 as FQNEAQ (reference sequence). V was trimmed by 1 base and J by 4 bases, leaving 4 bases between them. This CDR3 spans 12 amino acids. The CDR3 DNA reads TGTGCCAGCAGCTTAGGTCGCACTGAAGCTTTCTTT. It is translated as CASSLGRTEAFF.

In nucleotides, the CDR3 is TGTGCCAGTAGTATCCAATCCGGGGCAAGCGGCACTGAAGCTTTCTTT. It yields the protein CASSIQSGASGTEAFF. The V call is TRBV19, the J call TRBJ1-1, with TRBD1 as a possible D gene (5 bases). Germline V CDR1 and CDR2: LNHDA, SQIVND (reference sequence). The V end lost 3 bases, the J end lost 4 bases, and 18 bases lay between the germline ends. This CDR3 spans 16 amino acids.

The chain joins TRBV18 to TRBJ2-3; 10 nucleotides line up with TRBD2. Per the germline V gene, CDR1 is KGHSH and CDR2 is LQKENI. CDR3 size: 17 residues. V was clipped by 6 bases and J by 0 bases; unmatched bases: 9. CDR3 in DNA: TGTGCCAGCTCCCCGCTAGCGGGGGCCCCGAGCACAGATACGCAGTATTTT. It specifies CASSPLAGAPSTDTQYF.

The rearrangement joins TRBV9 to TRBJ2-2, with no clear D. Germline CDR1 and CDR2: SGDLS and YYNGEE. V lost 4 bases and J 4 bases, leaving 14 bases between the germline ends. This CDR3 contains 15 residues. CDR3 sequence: CASSMTHAVTGELFF. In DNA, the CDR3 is TGTGCCAGCAGCATGACCCACGCGGTCACCGGGGAGCTGTTTTTT. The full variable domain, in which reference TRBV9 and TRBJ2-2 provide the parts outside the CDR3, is DSGVTQTPKHLITATGQRVTLRCSPRSGDLSVYWYQQSLDQGLQFLIQYYNGEERAKGNILERFSAQQFPDLHSELNLSSLELGDSALYFCASSMTHAVTGELFFGEGSRLTVL.

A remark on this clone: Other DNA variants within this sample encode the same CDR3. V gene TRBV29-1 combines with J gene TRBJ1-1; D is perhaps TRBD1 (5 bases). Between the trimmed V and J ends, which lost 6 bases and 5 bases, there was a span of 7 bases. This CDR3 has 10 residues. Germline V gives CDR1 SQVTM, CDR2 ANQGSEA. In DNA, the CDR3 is TGCAGCGTGGGGGAAACTGAAGCTTTCTTT. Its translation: CSVGETEAFF.

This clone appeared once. CDR3 bases: TGCGCCAGCAGCCAAGTTTACGGGGCGGGGGAGCTGTTTTTT. Its protein is CASSQVYGAGELFF. J is TRBJ2-2 and V is TRBV4-1; D possibly matches TRBD1 or TRBD2 (5 bases each). V was trimmed by 1 base and J by 8 bases, leaving 11 bases between them. From germline, CDR1 is MGHRA and CDR2 YSYEKL. This CDR3 is built from 14 residues.